This T cell receptor beta chain stems from a study of early T cells in non-severe SARS-CoV-2 infection. Study overall: Whole-blood bulk RNA, unsorted, was sequenced, and chains were unpaired.

Germline V CDR1 and CDR2: MGHRA, YSYEKL. The CDR3 length is 16 residues. V lost 4 bases, J lost 6 bases, and 19 bases lay in between. MiXCR was run by TCRdb on the 5' RACE reads, yielding one entry per CDR3 protein. The sample contains tens of thousands of distinct CDR3 sequences, about 14% of which appear only once. The chain uses TRBV4-1 and TRBJ2-1, with D unclear. Source material: whole blood. The origin of this receptor is an adult who was a healthcare worker with PCR-confirmed SARS-CoV-2 infection or an uninfected control (not recorded which). This CDR3 is CASSRDPYQDPNEQFF. For the CDR3, the DNA is TGCGCCAGCAGCCGAGACCCGTACCAAGATCCCAATGAGCAGTTCTTC.